Listed below are T cell receptor beta chains from one sample, sequenced in a study of shared clonotypes between healthy human individuals. Method: immunoSEQ multiplex PCR; TCRdb's copy keeps in-frame clones and lacks some. The top ten clones hold 0.35% to 0.45% of a sample with some 2,500,000 clones, more than 85% of them seen once. The sequenced material came from naive CD4+ T cells from PBMCs. The receptor set was obtained from a man aged 18-30 years in good health. Some clones in this sample may be carry-over from other donors' samples. CDR3s include the opening cysteine and the closing phenylalanine or tryptophan. Fields, in order: J gene, D gene, clone size, V gene, CDR3 DNA, CDR3 protein. A D gene is named only where the DNA matches it firmly. Rows may omit the clone size; those that give it use once, few, many or a size class.

TRBJ2-2	NA	NA	TRBV7-8	TGTGCCAGCAGCTTAGGCCCGAAACAGGGTGGCACCGGGGAGCTGTTTTTT	CASSLGPKQGGTGELFF
TRBJ2-1	TRBD2	NA	TRBV5-1	TGCGCCAGCAGCGGGGGTAGCGGGAGTGGAAATGAGCAGTTCTTC	CASSGGSGSGNEQFF
TRBJ1-5	NA	NA	TRBV2	TGTGCCAGCAGTGAAGTCTCGGGTTTCAATCAGCCCCAGCATTTT	CASSEVSGFNQPQHF
TRBJ2-3	TRBD1	NA	TRBV4-1	TGCGCCAGCAGCCAAATCCCGGGACAGGGTAATCGATGGACAGATACGCAGTATTTT	CASSQIPGQGNRWTDTQYF
TRBJ2-7	TRBD2	NA	TRBV11-2	TGTGCCAGCAGCGCGGGACTAGCAAACTACGAGCAGTACTTC	CASSAGLANYEQYF
TRBJ2-1	TRBD2	NA	TRBV5-1	TGCGCCAGCAGCAAGACTAGCGGAAGTAGAGGTTACAATGAGCAGTTCTTC	CASSKTSGSRGYNEQFF
TRBJ2-1	TRBD2	NA	TRBV19	TGTGCCAGTAATTTAGCGGGAGGTGAGCAGTTCTTC	CASNLAGGEQFF
TRBJ1-4	NA	NA	TRBV11-2	TGTGCCAGCAGCTTAGGGGCAGGAAATGAAAAACTGTTTTTT	CASSLGAGNEKLFF
TRBJ2-6	TRBD1	NA	TRBV18	TGTGCCAGCTCACCATCACAGGGGATGTGGGGGGCCAACGTCCTGACTTTC	CASSPSQGMWGANVLTF
TRBJ1-6	TRBD1	NA	TRBV2	TGTGCCAGCAGACGGGACAGTCCAAATTCACCCCTCCACTTT	CASRRDSPNSPLHF
TRBJ2-1	NA	NA	TRBV6-6	TGTGCCAGCAGTCAGAGCGGAAGCTCCTACAATGAGCAGTTCTTC	CASSQSGSSYNEQFF
TRBJ2-7	NA	NA	TRBV27	TGTGCCAGCAGTAACTCGGGGAGACTAGCCTACGAGCAGTACTTC	CASSNSGRLAYEQYF
TRBJ1-4	NA	NA	TRBV7-9	TGTGCCAGCAGCTTAGGACGGGGGGATAATGAAAAACTGTTTTTT	CASSLGRGDNEKLFF
TRBJ2-1	NA	NA	TRBV11-3	TGTGCCAGCAGCTTACGAGGGGAGGTGCGGGGTGAGCAGTTCTTC	CASSLRGEVRGEQFF
TRBJ2-7	TRBD1	NA	TRBV29-1	TGCAGCGTTGGTTCTTGGGGACAGGGTAGCGACGAGCAGTACTTC	CSVGSWGQGSDEQYF
TRBJ2-5	NA	NA	TRBV28	TGTGCCAGCAATCAAATAGCCCTAGGAGAAGAGACCCAGTACTTC	CASNQIALGEETQYF
TRBJ1-2	TRBD1	NA	TRBV12-5	TGTGCTAGTGGTTTCTCAGGGCAGGGGGCTTTAAATGGCTACACCTTC	CASGFSGQGALNGYTF
TRBJ1-2	TRBD1	NA	TRBV6-1	TGTGCCAGCAGTGGAGGACAGGGGGCGAGGTATGGCTACACCTTC	CASSGGQGARYGYTF
TRBJ1-1	NA	NA	TRBV29-1	TGCAGCGTTGGCGGTCGGGTGGGAGCTGAAGCTTTCTTT	CSVGGRVGAEAFF
TRBJ1-2	TRBD1	NA	TRBV5-6	TGTGCCAGCAGCTTGTACAGGGGGGACGATGGCTACACCTTC	CASSLYRGDDGYTF
TRBJ2-3	TRBD1	NA	TRBV29-1	TGCAGCGCTCCGGGACAGAGAAGCACAGATACGCAGTATTTT	CSAPGQRSTDTQYF
TRBJ2-3	NA	NA	TRBV7-3	TGTGCCAGCAGCCCCAATACCCGTTCTATGTCGCAGTATTTT	CASSPNTRSMSQYF
TRBJ2-5	TRBD1	NA	TRBV6-1	TGTGCCAGCGTTCAGACAGGGGATCAGACCCAGTACTTC	CASVQTGDQTQYF
TRBJ2-4	TRBD1	NA	TRBV11-1	TGTGCCAGCAGCTTATTTCAGGACAGGGCCAAAAACATTCAGTACTTC	CASSLFQDRAKNIQYF
TRBJ2-3	NA	NA	TRBV7-3	TGTGCCAGCAGCCAAATGGGGACAGATACGCAGTATTTT	CASSQMGTDTQYF
TRBJ2-7	NA	NA	TRBV6-5	TGTGCCAGCAGTTACTCGAGGGAAGCAGGTAGTCGGCAGTACTTC	CASSYSREAGSRQYF
TRBJ2-5	TRBD2	NA	TRBV7-2	TGTGCCAGCAGCCGGAAGTGGGGGGGTGAGACCCAGTACTTC	CASSRKWGGETQYF
TRBJ1-3	NA	NA	TRBV29-1	TGCAGCGCTGGGGCTCAAGACGGCCGCTCTGGAAACACCATATATTTT	CSAGAQDGRSGNTIYF
TRBJ1-1	NA	once	TRBV28	TGTGCCAGCAGTTTATTAGATTCAGGGGTGGGGAGCACTGAAGCTTTCTTT	CASSLLDSGVGSTEAFF
TRBJ2-1	NA	NA	TRBV6-5	TGTGCCAGCAGTTACCGGGGGAACAATGAGCAGTTCTTC	CASSYRGNNEQFF
TRBJ2-3	NA	NA	TRBV5-5	TGTGCCAGCATGGGCTTATCCAACACAGATACGCAGTATTTT	CASMGLSNTDTQYF
TRBJ2-7	NA	NA	TRBV7-7	TGTGCCAGCAGCTATAGTACGGTTGGCGAGCAGTACTTC	CASSYSTVGEQYF
TRBJ2-3	TRBD2	NA	TRBV27	TGTGCCAGCCGCCGGGCGGGAGGCGAAGATACGCAGTATTTT	CASRRAGGEDTQYF
TRBJ2-3	NA	NA	TRBV5-1	TGCGCCAGCAGCTATTGGACTAGCACAGATACGCAGTATTTT	CASSYWTSTDTQYF
TRBJ2-7	TRBD1	NA	TRBV28	TGTGCCAGCATTGGACAGGGGAGCTCCTACGAGCAGTACTTC	CASIGQGSSYEQYF
TRBJ1-4	NA	NA	TRBV4-3	TGCGCCAGCAGCCAAAGGCTGACTAATGAAAAACTGTTTTTT	CASSQRLTNEKLFF
TRBJ1-5	TRBD1	NA	TRBV7-2	TGTGCCAGCAGCTTAGATTCAGGGGGACAGCCCCAGCATTTT	CASSLDSGGQPQHF
TRBJ1-1	NA	NA	TRBV28	TGTGCCAGCAGCAGCCGTGGGGCAGCGAACACTGAAGCTTTCTTT	CASSSRGAANTEAFF
TRBJ1-4	NA	NA	TRBV28	TGTGCCAGCAGTCCACCTCCCAATTATGAAAAACTGTTTTTT	CASSPPPNYEKLFF
TRBJ2-1	NA	NA	TRBV2	TGTGCCAGCAGCCCCGGGACCTTAGTAGAAGCGCAGTTCTTC	CASSPGTLVEAQFF
TRBJ2-1	NA	NA	TRBV11-3	TGTGCCAGCAGCTTAGATAGGAGGGGAAATGAGCAGTTCTTC	CASSLDRRGNEQFF
TRBJ2-7	NA	NA	TRBV30	TGTGCCTGGAGTGTTTTCCGGGAAACGGGGGGCGTTTACGAGCAGTACTTC	CAWSVFRETGGVYEQYF
TRBJ2-7	TRBD1	NA	TRBV18	TGTGCCAGCTCACCACCGGAGGGGACAGGGGCTTCGGACGAGCAGTACTTC	CASSPPEGTGASDEQYF
TRBJ2-5	NA	NA	TRBV12-5	TGTGCTAGTGGTTTGGCTTGGGAGACCCAGTACTTC	CASGLAWETQYF
TRBJ1-1	NA	NA	TRBV7-2	TGTGCCAGCAGCTTCGCGGGACAATTGAACACTGAAGCTTTCTTT	CASSFAGQLNTEAFF
TRBJ1-2	TRBD1	NA	TRBV5-6	TGTGCCAGCAGCTCCGGACAGGGGGCAGAAAGTGGCTACACCTTC	CASSSGQGAESGYTF
TRBJ1-4	NA	NA	TRBV30	TGTGCCTGGAGTGAACAAGCAAATGAAAAACTGTTTTTT	CAWSEQANEKLFF
TRBJ2-1	NA	NA	TRBV7-7	TGTGCCAGCAGCTTAGTCCTAGCGAGCCACAATGAGCAGTTCTTC	CASSLVLASHNEQFF
TRBJ2-7	TRBD1	once	TRBV25-1	TGTGCCAGCAGTGAAAGTGCCGACAGGGGGCTTCGCGAGCAGTACTTC	CASSESADRGLREQYF
TRBJ2-7	TRBD1	NA	TRBV5-6	TGTGCCACCCGGAAGAGACAGGGGAACGAGCAGTACTTC	CATRKRQGNEQYF
TRBJ1-1	NA	NA	TRBV5-1	TGCGCCAGCAGCGCCCCGGGCAGCGCTGAAGCTTTCTTT	CASSAPGSAEAFF
TRBJ1-4	TRBD1	once	TRBV5-1	TGCGCCAGCAGGCAGGGACAGCTTAATGAAAAACTGTTTTTT	CASRQGQLNEKLFF
TRBJ2-7	TRBD2	NA	TRBV28	TGTGCCAGCAGTTCAGGACTAGCGGGAGCCATGAGCTCCTACGAGCAGTACTTC	CASSSGLAGAMSSYEQYF
TRBJ2-7	TRBD2	NA	TRBV28	TGTGCCAGCAGTGGTCGCGGGAGAGACTACGAGCAGTACTTC	CASSGRGRDYEQYF